What follows describes a single T cell receptor beta chain. Its antigen is currently unknown. These data are taken from a study of cytomegalovirus exposure and HLA in healthy donors. About the study: Within an early data release were about 85 million unique TCRs drawn from HLA-typed donors. Overall study findings and caveats: Researchers had no immune exposure information except CMV serostatus available. It was taken for granted in presence/absence analyses that sequencing depth across donors was roughly uniform. The study carried out a later analysis of TCR beta sequences. It associated approximately 15,000 of them with specific HLA alleles at a false discovery rate of 0.05.

A multiplex PCR was run with 60 Vbeta primers and 13 Jbeta primers. Only in-frame clones appear in the TCRdb table, and some are missing; sequencing was by immunoSEQ multiplex PCR. Its listing shows roughly 69,000 clones. Sequenced sample: PBMCs. The sequence derives from a woman aged 25 to 39 in good health and CMV-seronegative.

The CDR3 region has the DNA TGTGCCAGTAGCGCGGTAGCGTTCGGGTTCAGGGAGCAGTACTTC. Its protein product is CASSAVAFGFREQYF. The chain links TRBV19 to TRBJ2-7, with D maybe TRBD2 (5 bases). Trimming left V 6 bases short and J 7 bases short, with 22 bases between. The CDR3 runs 15 residues. Germline loops: CDR1 LNHDA, CDR2 SQIVND (reference sequence).